The entry that follows covers one TCR beta chain sequence. Antigen: not known. This record belongs to a study of circulating tumor DNA in untreated peripheral T-cell lymphoma. Findings and limits, study-wide: Tumor-specific clonotypes: identified in roughly 80% of patients, approximately 85% of baseline tissues.

The tumor tissue sample was taken at baseline before any treatment. The data were produced by immunoSEQ multiplex PCR, yet TCRdb's version contains in-frame clones alone and is incomplete. The data hold around 6,300 clones, with 60% to 80% observed a single time. The receptor was isolated from a human donor with peripheral T-cell lymphoma. The sample consisted of tumor tissue.

CDR3 nucleotide sequence: TGTGCCAGCGCCCGAGGGAGGGGTGAAAAACTGTTTTTT. This encodes CASARGRGEKLFF. The chain uses TRBV7-1 and TRBJ1-4; perhaps TRBD1 as D (5 bases). TRBV7-1 is annotated as an ORF whose role is uncertain. Trimming removed 8 bases from V and 7 bases from J, with 14 bases in between. The length of the CDR3 is 13 residues.